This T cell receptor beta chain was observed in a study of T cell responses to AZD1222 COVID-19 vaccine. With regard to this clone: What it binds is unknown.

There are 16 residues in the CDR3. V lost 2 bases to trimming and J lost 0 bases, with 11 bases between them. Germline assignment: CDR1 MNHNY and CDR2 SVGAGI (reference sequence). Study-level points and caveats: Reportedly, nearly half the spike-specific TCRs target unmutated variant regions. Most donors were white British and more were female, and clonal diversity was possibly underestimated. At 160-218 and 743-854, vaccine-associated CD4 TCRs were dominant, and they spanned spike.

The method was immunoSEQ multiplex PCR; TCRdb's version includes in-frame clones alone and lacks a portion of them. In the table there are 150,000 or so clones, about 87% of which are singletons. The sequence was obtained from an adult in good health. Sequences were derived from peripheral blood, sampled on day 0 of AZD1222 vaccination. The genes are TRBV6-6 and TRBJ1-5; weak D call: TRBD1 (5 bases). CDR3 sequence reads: CASSYPQGSSNQPQHF. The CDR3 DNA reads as TGTGCCAGCAGTTACCCGCAGGGAAGTAGCAATCAGCCCCAGCATTTT.